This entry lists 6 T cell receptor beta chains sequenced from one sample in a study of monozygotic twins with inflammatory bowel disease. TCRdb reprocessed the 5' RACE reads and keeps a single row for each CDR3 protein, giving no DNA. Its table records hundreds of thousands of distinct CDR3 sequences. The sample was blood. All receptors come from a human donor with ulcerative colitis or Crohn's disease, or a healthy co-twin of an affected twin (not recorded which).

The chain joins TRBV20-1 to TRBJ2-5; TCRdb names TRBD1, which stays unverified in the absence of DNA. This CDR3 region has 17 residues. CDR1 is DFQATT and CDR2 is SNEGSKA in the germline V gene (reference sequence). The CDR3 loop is CSARERPRTGGVETQYF.

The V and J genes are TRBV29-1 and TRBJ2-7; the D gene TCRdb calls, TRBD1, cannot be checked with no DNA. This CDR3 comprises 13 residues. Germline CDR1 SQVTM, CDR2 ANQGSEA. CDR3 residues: CSVPGRNSYEQYF.

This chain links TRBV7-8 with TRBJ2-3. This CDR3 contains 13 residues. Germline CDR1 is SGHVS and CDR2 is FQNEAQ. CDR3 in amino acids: CASSLLRTDTQYF.

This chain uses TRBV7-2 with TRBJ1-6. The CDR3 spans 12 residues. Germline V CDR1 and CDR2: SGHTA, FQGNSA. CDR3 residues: CASSLLDSPLHF.

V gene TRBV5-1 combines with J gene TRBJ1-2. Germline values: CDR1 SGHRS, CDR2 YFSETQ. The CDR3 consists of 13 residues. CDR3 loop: CASSLGDGYGYTF.

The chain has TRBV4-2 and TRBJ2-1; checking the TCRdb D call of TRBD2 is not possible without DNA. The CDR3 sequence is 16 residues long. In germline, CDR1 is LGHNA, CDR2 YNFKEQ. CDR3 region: CASSQEGTSGDNEQFF.